This T cell receptor (beta chain) was identified during a study of cytomegalovirus exposure and HLA in healthy donors. The CDR3 loop spans 19 amino acids. Germline assignment: CDR1 LGHNA and CDR2 YNFKEQ. V was clipped by 0 bases and J by 8 bases; unmatched bases: 18. It was with 60 Vbeta and 13 Jbeta primers that the PCR ran. Clones were read by immunoSEQ multiplex PCR, and TCRdb kept only the in-frame ones, dropping some. The table has approximately 160,000 clones, roughly 87% seen once. Of note for this clone: The antigen is undetermined.

Whole-study findings and limits: TCR beta V- and J-gene trimming, according to a later analysis, was linked to a missense DCLRE1C variant. Highly shared sequence variants in one cluster were likely a sequencing artifact. A later analysis revealed that TCR association rates differed between HLA loci, peaking at DRB1 and bottoming out at HLA-C. A later analysis showed that HLA-associated TCR beta chains had undergone more clonal expansion than equally common others.

Sequencing was done on a sample of PBMCs. The sequence derives from a girl between 10 and 17 years old in good health and CMV-seropositive. The chain employs TRBV4-2 and TRBJ2-1, with 8 bases matching TRBD2. CDR3 amino acids: CASSQDLPIAGTFLDEQFF. The CDR3 coding sequence is TGTGCCAGCAGCCAAGATCTCCCGATAGCGGGGACCTTCTTGGATGAGCAGTTCTTC.